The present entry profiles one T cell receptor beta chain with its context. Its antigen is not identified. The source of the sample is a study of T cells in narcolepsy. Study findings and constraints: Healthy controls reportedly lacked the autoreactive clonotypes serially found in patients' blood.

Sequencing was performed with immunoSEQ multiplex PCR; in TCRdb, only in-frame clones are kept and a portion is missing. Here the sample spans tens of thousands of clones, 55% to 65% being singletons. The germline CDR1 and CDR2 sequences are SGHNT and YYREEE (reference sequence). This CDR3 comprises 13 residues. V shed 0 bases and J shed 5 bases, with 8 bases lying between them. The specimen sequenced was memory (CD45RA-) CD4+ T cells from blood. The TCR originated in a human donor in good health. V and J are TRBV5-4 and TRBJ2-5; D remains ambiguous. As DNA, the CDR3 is TGTGCCAGCAGCTTGGGGGCAAGGGAGACCCAGTACTTC. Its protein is CASSLGARETQYF.